This TCR beta chain was identified during a study of cytomegalovirus exposure and HLA in healthy donors. Study-wide results and limits: For TCR beta chains, V- and J-gene trimming was later linked to a missense DCLRE1C variant. In an earlier analysis, in roughly 600 donors, most V segments appeared productive either ~90% or ~30% of the time. After further analysis at a later stage, some 15,000 TCR beta sequences were associated with HLA alleles at 0.05 false discovery rate.

The PCR contained 60 Vbeta and 13 Jbeta primers. Assay: immunoSEQ multiplex PCR; the TCRdb copy retains only in-frame clones and omits some. This specimen shows some 120,000 clones; the ten leading clones hold approximately 1%. The germline V and J ends were trimmed by 2 bases and 5 bases, with 15 bases remaining between them. CDR3 length: 15 residues. Germline V gives CDR1 MNHEY, CDR2 SVGAGI. In regard to this clone: Its antigen is currently unknown.

The chain carries TRBV6-5 and TRBJ2-5; D ambiguous. Sequencing was carried out using PBMCs. The TCR originated in a man aged 18-30 years in good health and CMV-seronegative. The CDR3 DNA reads TGTGCCAGCAGTTACGGGCAGGTCTTGGTTGAGACCCAGTACTTC. It yields the protein CASSYGQVLVETQYF.